The rows below give T cell receptor beta chains drawn from one sample of a study of T cells in Graves' hyperthyroidism and ophthalmopathy. One entry per CDR3 protein, called by TCRdb with MiXCR from the multiplex PCR reads. The repertoire includes around 600,000 distinct CDR3 sequences, approximately 15% of them detected once, and about 6.6% sits in the top ten. Sequenced material: blood. The source is a woman aged 18-35 years with Graves' ophthalmopathy. Both conserved end residues are part of each CDR3. Each record gives: J gene, clone size, D gene, V gene, CDR3 protein, CDR3 DNA. D genes are given only for firm matches. A row's size may be missing; if present it is once, few, many or a size class.

TRBJ2-2,many,.,TRBV2,CASSDGQTNTGELFF,TGTGCCAGCAGTGACGGGCAGACGAACACCGGGGAGCTGTTTTTT
TRBJ2-5,.,TRBD1,TRBV28,CASSLRTGGEGRKTQYF,TGTGCCAGCAGTTTACGGACAGGGGGGGAGGGACGGAAGACCCAGTACTTC
TRBJ1-2,few,.,TRBV7-6,CASSFRERADGYTF,TGTGCCAGCAGCTTTAGGGAAAGGGCCGATGGCTACACCTTC
TRBJ1-1,many,TRBD1,TRBV7-7,CASSLRQGRQNTEAFF,TGTGCTAGCAGCTTAAGACAGGGGAGGCAGAACACTGAAGCTTTCTTT
TRBJ2-2,many,.,TRBV28,CASSAPLGGKAGELFF,TGTGCCAGCAGTGCCCCATTGGGGGGAAAGGCCGGGGAGCTGTTTTTT
TRBJ1-1,few,.,TRBV4-2,CASSQWTREGAEAFF,TGTGCCAGCAGCCAATGGACCAGGGAGGGTGCTGAAGCTTTCTTT
TRBJ2-5,.,TRBD2,TRBV7-2,CASSQDRGSGVETQYF,TGTGCCAGCAGCCAAGACCGCGGGAGTGGGGTAGAGACCCAGTACTTC
TRBJ2-1,many,TRBD1,TRBV6-5,CASSYYGTGGINEQFF,TGTGCCAGCAGTTACTACGGGACAGGGGGCATTAATGAGCAGTTCTTC
TRBJ2-7,many,TRBD1,TRBV29-1,CSAEDRSYEQYF,TGCAGCGCCGAGGACAGGTCCTACGAGCAGTACTTC
TRBJ1-6,few,.,TRBV7-9,CASSSPVQGRDSPLHF,TGTGCCAGCAGCTCCCCGGTGCAGGGGCGGGATTCACCCCTCCACTTT
TRBJ2-7,many,.,TRBV11-2,CASSSLRDTYYEQYF,TGTGCCAGCAGCTCCCTCCGGGACACGTACTACGAGCAGTACTTC
TRBJ2-7,many,TRBD1,TRBV7-8,CASSPGPGQGAYEQYF,TGTGCCAGCAGCCCTGGGCCGGGACAGGGGGCCTACGAGCAGTACTTC
TRBJ1-2,many,TRBD1,TRBV12-3/TRBV12-4,CASSLARTGEGYTF,TGTGCCAGCAGTTTAGCGCGTACAGGGGAAGGCTACACCTTC
TRBJ1-5,.,TRBD1,TRBV4-2,CASSQGGAGGQPQHF,TGTGCCAGCAGCCAAGGGGGGGCAGGGGGACAGCCCCAGCATTTT
TRBJ2-2,many,.,TRBV27,CASKLQGFGDTGELFF,TGTGCCAGCAAGCTGCAGGGATTCGGAGACACCGGGGAGCTGTTTTTT
TRBJ2-1,.,TRBD2,TRBV3-1,CASSQGRTSGRREQFF,TGTGCCAGCAGCCAAGGCCGGACTAGCGGGAGGAGGGAGCAGTTCTTC
TRBJ2-6,many,.,TRBV2,CASRGIIPGTSGANVLTF,TGTGCCAGCAGGGGGATAATACCAGGGACCTCTGGGGCCAACGTCCTGACTTTC
TRBJ2-3,many,.,TRBV7-2,CASSLGVRGLKYTDTQYF,TGTGCCAGCAGCTTAGGGGTTCGAGGACTCAAGTACACAGATACGCAGTATTTT
TRBJ2-7,few,.,TRBV30,CAWGLVAYEQYF,TGTGCCTGGGGACTGGTAGCCTACGAGCAGTACTTC
TRBJ1-1,.,TRBD1,TRBV19,CASSIEGAYTEAFF,TGTGCCAGTAGTATTGAGGGGGCTTACACTGAAGCTTTCTTT
TRBJ2-3,few,.,TRBV20-1,CSARPDHTDTQYF,TGCAGTGCTAGACCGGACCACACAGATACGCAGTATTTT
TRBJ2-2,.,TRBD2,TRBV6-1,CASSRLAGNTGELFF,TGTGCCAGCAGTAGACTAGCGGGAAACACCGGGGAGCTGTTTTTT
TRBJ1-1,many,.,TRBV28,CASSLRTTGLTEAFF,TGTGCCAGCAGCCTGAGAACTACAGGGCTCACTGAAGCTTTCTTT
TRBJ2-7,few,TRBD2,TRBV4-2,CASSQLHGTSGRGPYEQYF,TGTGCCAGCAGCCAACTACATGGGACTAGCGGGAGAGGTCCCTACGAGCAGTACTTC
TRBJ2-3,.,.,TRBV10-3,CAISTGGGVTDTQYF,TGTGCCATCAGTACCGGGGGCGGAGTTACAGATACGCAGTATTTT
TRBJ1-2,many,.,TRBV2,CASSEVLSNYGYTF,TGTGCCAGCAGTGAAGTCTTGTCTAACTATGGCTACACCTTC
TRBJ1-1,many,.,TRBV12-3/TRBV12-4,CASSLGSTQNTEAFF,TGTGCCAGCAGTTTAGGGTCAACACAGAACACTGAAGCTTTCTTT
TRBJ2-1,many,TRBD1,TRBV11-1,CASSPGGSYEQFF,TGTGCCAGCAGCCCAGGGGGTTCGTATGAGCAGTTCTTC
TRBJ2-4,few,.,TRBV3-1,CASSLGRASSYIQYF,TGTGCCAGCAGCCTGGGACGGGCCTCAAGTTACATTCAGTACTTC
TRBJ1-1,few,.,TRBV19,CAGSHRDTEAFF,TGTGCCGGTAGTCACAGGGATACTGAAGCTTTCTTT
TRBJ2-2,.,TRBD1,TRBV19,CASSSRTGIPSTPGELFF,TGTGCCAGTAGTTCCCGGACAGGGATCCCCTCCACGCCCGGGGAGCTGTTTTTT
TRBJ2-7,many,TRBD1,TRBV7-9,CASSTGDRGFLYEQYF,TGTGCCAGCAGCACCGGGGACAGGGGGTTCCTCTACGAGCAGTACTTC
TRBJ1-2,few,.,TRBV20-1,CSARVPGEPGYTF,TGCAGTGCTAGAGTACCGGGTGAACCGGGCTACACCTTC
TRBJ2-2,few,.,TRBV13,CASSFSSDPTGELFF,TGTGCCAGCAGCTTCAGCAGCGACCCAACCGGGGAGCTGTTTTTT
TRBJ2-7,.,.,TRBV19,CASSIDSGEGYEQYF,TGTGCCAGTAGTATAGATAGCGGAGAAGGCTACGAGCAGTACTTC
TRBJ2-1,many,.,TRBV28,CASSLVSSYNEQFF,TGTGCCAGCAGTTTGGTGAGCTCCTACAATGAGCAGTTCTTC
TRBJ2-4,.,TRBD1,TRBV7-9,CASSLWGTGGNIQYF,TGTGCCAGCAGCTTATGGGGGACAGGGGGAAACATTCAGTACTTC
TRBJ2-5,many,TRBD2,TRBV20-1,CSARDRTSGQETQYF,TGCAGTGCTAGAGATCGTACTAGCGGGCAAGAGACCCAGTACTTC
TRBJ2-7,.,.,TRBV4-1,CASSQRGPGGEPSYEQYF,TGCGCCAGCAGCCAAAGGGGACCTGGCGGCGAACCATCCTACGAGCAGTACTTC
TRBJ2-2,many,TRBD2,TRBV7-9,CASSEGLAVTGELFF,TGTGCCAGCAGCGAGGGACTAGCGGTCACCGGGGAGCTGTTTTTT
TRBJ2-1,many,.,TRBV7-9,CASSPGDNNEQFF,TGTGCCAGCAGCCCCGGGGACAACAATGAGCAGTTCTTC
TRBJ2-7,many,.,TRBV29-1,CSVGKPGTYEQYF,TGCAGCGTTGGAAAACCTGGTACCTACGAGCAGTACTTC
TRBJ1-3,many,.,TRBV28,CATHIPSGNTIYF,TGTGCCACTCATATCCCCTCTGGAAACACCATATATTTT
TRBJ2-1,many,.,TRBV30,CAWSGTLGAGKQFF,TGTGCCTGGAGTGGGACATTAGGGGCCGGAAAGCAGTTCTTC
TRBJ2-7,once,.,TRBV4-1,CASSQRTESSHEQYF,TGCGCCAGCAGCCAAAGGACCGAAAGTAGCCACGAGCAGTACTTC
TRBJ2-7,.,TRBD2,TRBV4-2,CASSQASGTSGREQYF,TGTGCCAGCAGCCAAGCGTCCGGGACTAGCGGGAGGGAGCAGTACTTC
TRBJ2-4,.,TRBD2,TRBV5-1,CASSPGLANTQYF,TGCGCCAGCAGCCCGGGACTAGCAAACACTCAGTACTTC
TRBJ1-4,.,TRBD1,TRBV11-3,CASSRSGTGVEKLFF,TGTGCCAGCAGCCGATCCGGGACAGGTGTTGAAAAACTGTTTTTT
TRBJ2-7,.,TRBD2,TRBV6-2/TRBV6-3,CASSYSSGLSSYEQYF,TGTGCCAGCAGTTACAGTTCGGGACTAAGCTCCTACGAGCAGTACTTC
TRBJ1-2,few,.,TRBV12-3/TRBV12-4,CASSFGALSGYTF,TGTGCCAGCAGTTTCGGGGCGTTGAGTGGCTACACCTTC
TRBJ1-2,few,.,TRBV5-5,CASSLFLGNYGYTF,TGTGCCAGCAGCTTGTTTTTGGGAAACTATGGCTACACCTTC